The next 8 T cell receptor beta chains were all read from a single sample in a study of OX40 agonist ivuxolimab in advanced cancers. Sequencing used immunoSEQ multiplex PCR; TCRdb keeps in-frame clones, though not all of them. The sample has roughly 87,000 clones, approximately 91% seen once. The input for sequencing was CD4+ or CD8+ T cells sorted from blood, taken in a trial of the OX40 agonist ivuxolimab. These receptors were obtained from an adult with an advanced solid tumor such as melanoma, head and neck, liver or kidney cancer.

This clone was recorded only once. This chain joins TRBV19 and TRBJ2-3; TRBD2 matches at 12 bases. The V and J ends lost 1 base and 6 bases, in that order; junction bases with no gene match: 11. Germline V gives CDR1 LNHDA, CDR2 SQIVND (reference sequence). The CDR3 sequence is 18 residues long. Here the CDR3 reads CASSIVATSGGSTDTQYF. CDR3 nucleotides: TGTGCCAGTAGTATAGTCGCGACTAGCGGGGGATCCACGGATACGCAGTATTTT.

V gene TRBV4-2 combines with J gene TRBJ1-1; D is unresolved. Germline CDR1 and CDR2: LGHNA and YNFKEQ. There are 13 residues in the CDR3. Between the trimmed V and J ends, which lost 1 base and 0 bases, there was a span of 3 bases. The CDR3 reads CASSQGVNTEAFF. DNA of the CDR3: TGTGCCAGCAGCCAAGGGGTGAACACTGAAGCTTTCTTT.

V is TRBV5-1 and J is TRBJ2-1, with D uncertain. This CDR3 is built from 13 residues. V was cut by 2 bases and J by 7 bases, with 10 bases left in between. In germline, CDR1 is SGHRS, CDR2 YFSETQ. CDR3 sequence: CASSFYQENEQFF. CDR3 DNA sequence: TGCGCCAGCAGCTTTTATCAAGAGAATGAGCAGTTCTTC.

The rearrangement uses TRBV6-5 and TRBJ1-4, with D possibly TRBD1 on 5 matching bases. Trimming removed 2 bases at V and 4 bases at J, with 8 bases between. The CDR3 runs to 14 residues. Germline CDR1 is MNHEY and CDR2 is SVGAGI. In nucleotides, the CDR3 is TGTGCCAGCAGTTACAGGGGAGGTAATGAAAAACTGTTTTTT. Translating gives CASSYRGGNEKLFF.

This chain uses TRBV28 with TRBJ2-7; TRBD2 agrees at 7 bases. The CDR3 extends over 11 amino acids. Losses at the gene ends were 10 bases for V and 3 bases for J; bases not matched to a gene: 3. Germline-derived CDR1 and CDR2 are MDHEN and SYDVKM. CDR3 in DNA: TGTGCCACCGGGGGGTTCTACGAGCAGTACTTC. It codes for CATGGFYEQYF.

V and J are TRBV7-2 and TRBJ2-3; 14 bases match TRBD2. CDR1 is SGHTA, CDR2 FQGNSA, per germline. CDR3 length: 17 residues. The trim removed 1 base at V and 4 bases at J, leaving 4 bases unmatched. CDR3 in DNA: TGTGCCAGCAGCTTAGGACTAGCGGGAGGGCTGGCAGATACGCAGTATTTT. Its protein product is CASSLGLAGGLADTQYF.

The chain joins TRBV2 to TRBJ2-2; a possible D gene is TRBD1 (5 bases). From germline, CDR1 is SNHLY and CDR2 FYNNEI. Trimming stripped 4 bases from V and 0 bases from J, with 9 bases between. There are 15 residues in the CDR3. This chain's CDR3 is CASSVGVSNTGELFF. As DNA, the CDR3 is TGTGCCAGCAGTGTAGGGGTATCGAACACCGGGGAGCTGTTTTTT.

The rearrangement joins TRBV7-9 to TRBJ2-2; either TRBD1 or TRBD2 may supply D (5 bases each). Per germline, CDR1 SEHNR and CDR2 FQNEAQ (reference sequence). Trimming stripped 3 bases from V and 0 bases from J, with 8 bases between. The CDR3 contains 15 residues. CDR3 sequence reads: CASSFGTTNTGELFF. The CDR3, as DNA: TGTGCCAGCAGCTTTGGGACGACGAACACCGGGGAGCTGTTTTTT.